This TCR beta chain was sequenced for a study of CXCR3-negative and CXCR3-positive naive CD8 T cells. Notes on this clonotype: As yet, its antigen is unknown.

Study-level results: CXCR3 expression partially decreased after cryopreservation; most assays used fresh PBMCs. TRB CDR3s of CXCR3-positive naive cells were more hydrophobic than those of CXCR3-negative naive cells.

Germline-derived CDR1 and CDR2 are LGHNA and YNFKEQ. The CDR3 totals 15 residues. Libraries were UMI-labeled 5' RACE TRB cDNA. After re-calling the 5' RACE reads, TCRdb lists one entry per CDR3 protein, DNA absent. This sample contains some 39,000 distinct CDR3 sequences. The chain combines TRBV4-2 with TRBJ1-5. This receptor was identified in a human donor in good health. Some clones in this sample may be carry-over from other donors' samples. The sample was naive CXCR3- CD8+ T cells from blood. Subset reported: CD45RO-CCR7+CD27+CD95- naive CD8+ T cells lacking CXCR3 (TNR3-). The CDR3: CASSQEGRGGQPQHF.